The present entry profiles one T cell receptor (beta chain) with its context. Its antigen is currently unknown. PCR employed 60 Vbeta and 13 Jbeta primers. Clones were sequenced by immunoSEQ multiplex PCR, and TCRdb holds only the in-frame ones, with some missing. The sample has fewer than 150,000 clones; 76% are singletons. This entry is derived from a study of cytomegalovirus exposure and HLA in healthy donors. Study findings and constraints: Researchers reportedly found TCR beta sequences accurately predicted most subjects' HLA-A and HLA-B alleles. TCR beta V segments were, for the most part, productive about 87% or about 30% of the time in an earlier analysis.

Trimming removed 0 bases from V and 0 bases from J, with 15 bases in between. The CDR3 extends over 17 amino acids. In germline, CDR1 is LGHNA, CDR2 YNFKEQ. The sample was PBMCs. The chain has TRBV4-2 and TRBJ2-7, with D unresolved. This clonotype originated in a young man in good health and CMV-seronegative. The CDR3 DNA is TGTGCCAGCAGCCAAGACCGACTGGCGACTCCCTCCTACGAGCAGTACTTC. Translating gives CASSQDRLATPSYEQYF.